Listed below are T cell receptor beta chains from one sample, sequenced in a study of T cells in Graves' hyperthyroidism and ophthalmopathy. Each CDR3 protein is one row after TCRdb ran MiXCR on the multiplex PCR reads. The sample holds more than 300,000 distinct CDR3 sequences, around 14% seen once. Sequenced material: blood. Receptors were obtained from an older woman with Graves' hyperthyroidism. Each CDR3 is given with its conserved first and last residue. Each record gives: V gene, J gene, D gene, clone size, CDR3 DNA, CDR3 protein. D genes are given only for firm matches. Clone size is given for some rows only: seen once, a few or many times, or a class if the clone is expanded.

V gene: TRBV19; J gene: TRBJ2-3; D gene: .; clone size: .; CDR3 DNA: TGTGCCAGTAGTATGAGGCACAGGGAAGGCGCGGCACGCACAGATACGCAGTATTTT; CDR3 protein: CASSMRHREGAARTDTQYF
V gene: TRBV19; J gene: TRBJ2-1; D gene: .; clone size: .; CDR3 DNA: TGTGCCAGTAGTATCGGGGAGGAATCCTACAATGAGCAGTTCTTC; CDR3 protein: CASSIGEESYNEQFF
V gene: TRBV28; J gene: TRBJ2-7; D gene: TRBD2; clone size: many; CDR3 DNA: TGTGCCAGCAGTTCGTATAGCGGGAGAACCGAGCAGTACTTC; CDR3 protein: CASSSYSGRTEQYF
V gene: TRBV7-9; J gene: TRBJ2-7; D gene: .; clone size: many; CDR3 DNA: TGTGCCAGCACCAGAAGGGCGGGACGGCCCCTCGAGCAGTACTTC; CDR3 protein: CASTRRAGRPLEQYF
V gene: TRBV5-5; J gene: TRBJ2-1; D gene: .; clone size: few; CDR3 DNA: TGTGCCAGCAGCTTCTTCCTCAATGGGCAGTTCTTC; CDR3 protein: CASSFFLNGQFF
V gene: TRBV28; J gene: TRBJ1-2; D gene: .; clone size: .; CDR3 DNA: TGTGCCAGCAGTACCACTCCATATGGCTACACCTTC; CDR3 protein: CASSTTPYGYTF
V gene: TRBV12-3/TRBV12-4; J gene: TRBJ2-1; D gene: .; clone size: many; CDR3 DNA: TGTGCCAGCAGTTTAGCGGTTGAGCAGTTCTTC; CDR3 protein: CASSLAVEQFF
V gene: TRBV29-1; J gene: TRBJ2-5; D gene: .; clone size: many; CDR3 DNA: TGCAGCGTTTCCGGGAGCCAAGAGACCCAGTACTTC; CDR3 protein: CSVSGSQETQYF
V gene: TRBV30; J gene: TRBJ2-3; D gene: .; clone size: few; CDR3 DNA: TGTGCCTGGAGTGTACCGCACGGGGCTAGCACAGATACGCAGTATTTT; CDR3 protein: CAWSVPHGASTDTQYF
V gene: TRBV7-3; J gene: TRBJ2-2; D gene: TRBD2; clone size: many; CDR3 DNA: TGTGCCAGCAGCCCACTAGCGGGTGACACCGGGGAGCTGTTTTTT; CDR3 protein: CASSPLAGDTGELFF
V gene: TRBV5-1; J gene: TRBJ1-2; D gene: .; clone size: many; CDR3 DNA: TGCGCCAGCAGCCATGAAGGGGGTCCCTATGGCTACACCTTC; CDR3 protein: CASSHEGGPYGYTF
V gene: TRBV12-3/TRBV12-4; J gene: TRBJ2-3; D gene: TRBD1; clone size: many; CDR3 DNA: TGTGCCAGCAGCGACCGGTACAGGGGGAGAGATACGCAGTATTTT; CDR3 protein: CASSDRYRGRDTQYF
V gene: TRBV20-1; J gene: TRBJ2-5; D gene: TRBD2; clone size: .; CDR3 DNA: TGCAGTGCTACGACTAGCGGGAGGGGGCAAGAGACCCAGTACTTC; CDR3 protein: CSATTSGRGQETQYF
V gene: TRBV10-3; J gene: TRBJ2-6; D gene: TRBD1; clone size: few; CDR3 DNA: TGTGCCATCAGTGAGTCGGACAGGGGTTCTGGGGCCAACGTCCTGACTTTC; CDR3 protein: CAISESDRGSGANVLTF
V gene: TRBV6-8; J gene: TRBJ1-2; D gene: .; clone size: few; CDR3 DNA: TGTGCCAGCAGTTACTCGGACAGTAACTATGGCTACACCTTC; CDR3 protein: CASSYSDSNYGYTF
V gene: TRBV28; J gene: TRBJ2-1; D gene: .; clone size: many; CDR3 DNA: TGTGCCAGCAGCACTACAGGGTTTTGGTTCTTC; CDR3 protein: CASSTTGFWFF
V gene: TRBV14; J gene: TRBJ2-7; D gene: .; clone size: few; CDR3 DNA: TGTGCCAGCAGCCAACCCGGGCCTTTCCGGGAGCAGTACTTC; CDR3 protein: CASSQPGPFREQYF
V gene: TRBV4-1; J gene: TRBJ1-1; D gene: .; clone size: .; CDR3 DNA: TGCGCCAGCAGCCGTATCGACAGATACTTGAACACTGAAGCTTTCTTT; CDR3 protein: CASSRIDRYLNTEAFF
V gene: TRBV7-2; J gene: TRBJ2-3; D gene: .; clone size: few; CDR3 DNA: TGTGCCAGCAGTTATAACCCTAGCCTACTAGTAGATACGCAGTATTTT; CDR3 protein: CASSYNPSLLVDTQYF
V gene: TRBV24-1; J gene: TRBJ2-7; D gene: TRBD2; clone size: many; CDR3 DNA: TGTGCCACCAGTGATCCGACTAGCGGGACATCCTACGAGCAGTACTTC; CDR3 protein: CATSDPTSGTSYEQYF
V gene: TRBV7-9; J gene: TRBJ2-1; D gene: TRBD2; clone size: many; CDR3 DNA: TGTGCCAGCAGCTTACGACTAGCGGGCCAAAGTGAGCAGTTCTTC; CDR3 protein: CASSLRLAGQSEQFF
V gene: TRBV20-1; J gene: TRBJ1-5; D gene: .; clone size: many; CDR3 DNA: TGCAGTGCTAGAGATAGGGTGGGGGGGGCGAGGAGCAATCAGCCCCAGCATTTT; CDR3 protein: CSARDRVGGARSNQPQHF
V gene: TRBV5-1; J gene: TRBJ2-1; D gene: TRBD1; clone size: .; CDR3 DNA: TGTGCCAGCAGCTCCCGATTCCAGGGGGCCTACAATGAGCAGTTCTTC; CDR3 protein: CASSSRFQGAYNEQFF
V gene: TRBV29-1; J gene: TRBJ2-5; D gene: .; clone size: many; CDR3 DNA: TGCAGCGTTGTTTCAGGAGGGGAGACCCAGTACTTC; CDR3 protein: CSVVSGGETQYF
V gene: TRBV11-2; J gene: TRBJ2-1; D gene: .; clone size: many; CDR3 DNA: TGTGCCAGCAGCGGCAGGCCCACCTACAATGAGCAGTTCTTC; CDR3 protein: CASSGRPTYNEQFF
V gene: TRBV24-1; J gene: TRBJ2-3; D gene: .; clone size: few; CDR3 DNA: TGTGCCACCAGTGATCGACAGACCACTAGCACAGATACGCAGTATTTT; CDR3 protein: CATSDRQTTSTDTQYF
V gene: TRBV19; J gene: TRBJ1-1; D gene: TRBD1; clone size: .; CDR3 DNA: TGTGCCAGTAGTATAAGGACAGGGGGCACTGAAGCTTTCTTT; CDR3 protein: CASSIRTGGTEAFF
V gene: TRBV29-1; J gene: TRBJ1-2; D gene: .; clone size: few; CDR3 DNA: TGCAGCGTCGCCCGGGAAAGACATGGCTACACCTTC; CDR3 protein: CSVARERHGYTF
V gene: TRBV5-5; J gene: TRBJ1-2; D gene: .; clone size: many; CDR3 DNA: TGTGCCAGCAGCCCGGGAGGGGGAGAGGACTATGGCTACACCTTC; CDR3 protein: CASSPGGGEDYGYTF
V gene: TRBV12-3/TRBV12-4; J gene: TRBJ1-1; D gene: .; clone size: many; CDR3 DNA: TGTGCCAGCAGTTTTAAGGGTGGGACTGAAGCTTTCTTT; CDR3 protein: CASSFKGGTEAFF
V gene: TRBV20-1; J gene: TRBJ2-5; D gene: TRBD2; clone size: many; CDR3 DNA: TGCAGTGCTAGAAAACTCGGGGCGGGACTAGCGGGAGTCGGGGAGACCCAGTACTTC; CDR3 protein: CSARKLGAGLAGVGETQYF
V gene: TRBV12-5; J gene: TRBJ2-7; D gene: TRBD2; clone size: many; CDR3 DNA: TGTGCTAGTGGTTTCCGTGCATTGACTAGCGGATTATCCTACGAGCAGTACTTC; CDR3 protein: CASGFRALTSGLSYEQYF
V gene: TRBV6-1; J gene: TRBJ2-7; D gene: TRBD2; clone size: few; CDR3 DNA: TGTGCCAGCAGCGAACGACTAGCGGGAGGGGTCCACGAGCAGTACTTC; CDR3 protein: CASSERLAGGVHEQYF
V gene: TRBV30; J gene: TRBJ2-1; D gene: TRBD2; clone size: .; CDR3 DNA: TGTGCCTGGACTAGCGGGTACAATGAGCAGTTCTTC; CDR3 protein: CAWTSGYNEQFF
V gene: TRBV11-2; J gene: TRBJ2-3; D gene: TRBD2; clone size: many; CDR3 DNA: TGTGCCACCCTTCTAGCGGGTATATACACAGATACGCAGTATTTT; CDR3 protein: CATLLAGIYTDTQYF
V gene: TRBV2; J gene: TRBJ2-5; D gene: TRBD2; clone size: many; CDR3 DNA: TGTGCCAGCAGTAGGGGGACTAGCGGGAGGGCCAGGGAGACCCAGTACTTC; CDR3 protein: CASSRGTSGRARETQYF
V gene: TRBV2; J gene: TRBJ2-5; D gene: .; clone size: many; CDR3 DNA: TGTGCCAGCACTCAGGGGCAGGCTCAAGAGACCCAGTACTTC; CDR3 protein: CASTQGQAQETQYF
V gene: TRBV12-5; J gene: TRBJ2-7; D gene: TRBD1; clone size: many; CDR3 DNA: TGTGCTAGTGGTCCCCGACAGGGGCCCTACGAGCAGTACTTC; CDR3 protein: CASGPRQGPYEQYF
V gene: TRBV20-1; J gene: TRBJ2-1; D gene: TRBD2; clone size: many; CDR3 DNA: TGCAGTGCTATAAAGGGACTAGCCCTCGGTGAGCAGTTCTTC; CDR3 protein: CSAIKGLALGEQFF
V gene: TRBV7-8; J gene: TRBJ2-2; D gene: TRBD1; clone size: many; CDR3 DNA: TGTGCCAGCAGCTTCTACAGGGGGCGGGGGGAGCTGTTTTTT; CDR3 protein: CASSFYRGRGELFF
V gene: TRBV7-9; J gene: TRBJ2-1; D gene: TRBD2; clone size: .; CDR3 DNA: TGTGCCAGCAGTCCCGGGACTAGTGGTACTGAGCAGTTCTTC; CDR3 protein: CASSPGTSGTEQFF
V gene: TRBV5-1; J gene: TRBJ2-7; D gene: TRBD2; clone size: many; CDR3 DNA: TGCGCCAGCAGCTTGGAACTAGCGGGAGGAACCTACGAGCAGTACTTC; CDR3 protein: CASSLELAGGTYEQYF
V gene: TRBV7-3; J gene: TRBJ2-3; D gene: .; clone size: .; CDR3 DNA: TGTGCCAGCAGCTTGGGCGGGCCCGACACAGATACGCAGTATTTT; CDR3 protein: CASSLGGPDTDTQYF
V gene: TRBV3-1; J gene: TRBJ2-7; D gene: .; clone size: .; CDR3 DNA: TGTGCCCGCAGCCTTGCATACTACGAGCAGTACTTC; CDR3 protein: CARSLAYYEQYF
V gene: TRBV30; J gene: TRBJ2-7; D gene: TRBD2; clone size: .; CDR3 DNA: TGTGCCTGGAGTCAAGACCGGGGGGTCTACGAGCAGTACTTC; CDR3 protein: CAWSQDRGVYEQYF
V gene: TRBV6-1; J gene: TRBJ1-4; D gene: .; clone size: many; CDR3 DNA: TGTGCCAGCAGGAAAGGGGCGAACAATGAAAAACTGTTTTTT; CDR3 protein: CASRKGANNEKLFF
V gene: TRBV2; J gene: TRBJ2-3; D gene: .; clone size: many; CDR3 DNA: TGTGCCAGCAGTGTCAACCTTAGGGATCTTACTAGCACAGATACGCAGTATTTT; CDR3 protein: CASSVNLRDLTSTDTQYF
V gene: TRBV27; J gene: TRBJ2-1; D gene: .; clone size: .; CDR3 DNA: TGTGCCAGCAGTTCTGGGTTTGAGCAGTTCTTC; CDR3 protein: CASSSGFEQFF
V gene: TRBV28; J gene: TRBJ1-1; D gene: TRBD1; clone size: many; CDR3 DNA: TGTGCCAGCAGTTTATCTAGTGGACAGGGCCGAGCTTTCTTT; CDR3 protein: CASSLSSGQGRAFF
V gene: TRBV11-1; J gene: TRBJ2-1; D gene: TRBD2; clone size: .; CDR3 DNA: TGTGCCAGCAGCTCGCAACCGCCGGGACTAGCGGGAGTGGGTGAGCAGTTCTTC; CDR3 protein: CASSSQPPGLAGVGEQFF
V gene: TRBV10-3; J gene: TRBJ2-3; D gene: TRBD2; clone size: .; CDR3 DNA: TGTGCCATCAGGGACCGGACTAGCGGGAGCACAGATACGCAGTATTTT; CDR3 protein: CAIRDRTSGSTDTQYF